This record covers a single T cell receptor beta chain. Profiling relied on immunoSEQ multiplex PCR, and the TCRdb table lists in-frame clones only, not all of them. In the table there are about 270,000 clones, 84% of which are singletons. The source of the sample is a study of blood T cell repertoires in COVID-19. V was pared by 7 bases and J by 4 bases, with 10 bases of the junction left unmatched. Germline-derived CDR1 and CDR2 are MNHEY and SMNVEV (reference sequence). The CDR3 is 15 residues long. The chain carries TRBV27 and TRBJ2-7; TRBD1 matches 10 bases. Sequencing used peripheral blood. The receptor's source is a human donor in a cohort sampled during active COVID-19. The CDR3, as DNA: TGTGCCAGCACTAAAAGGACAGGGGGTCGGTACGAGCAGTACTTC. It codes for CASTKRTGGRYEQYF.